This entry features one T cell receptor (beta chain) sequence. Its antigen is not yet known. The sample holds no much larger clone one base away, and base qualities are not on file. This sample is part of a study of lymphopenia after photon versus proton radiotherapy (dated by TCRdb to about 2019). Study-level background: Photon and proton radiation therapy were compared by the study for their immunological effects in patients with gastrointestinal tumors who developed high-grade lymphopenia. The goal of the study was to describe how the two radiation modalities differ in their effects on the immune system. A cohort of some 20 patients with gastrointestinal tumors who received either photon or proton therapy and subsequently developed lymphopenia was included.

The study at large found these results: The survival association was examined only in patients who died, and the authors described better survival with proton therapy as a possibility, not as a demonstrated result. After the lymphocyte count nadir, repertoires from photon-treated patients showed oligoclonal expansion, particularly of CD8+ Temra cells, and this expansion drove the decline in diversity. Relative stability during treatment was observed in proton-treated patients, whereas loss of naive T cells and TCR diversity and gain of effector/memory populations were observed in photon-treated patients. Among patients across the cohort who died, overall survival time showed an inverse correlation with a larger post-nadir drop in TCR diversity.

The method was the immunoSEQ multiplex PCR assay. T cell repertoires were profiled with deep sequencing of rearranged TCR beta loci together with multiparametric flow cytometry. Drawn from immuneACCESS, this table holds only the in-frame rearrangements with V and J called that TCRdb kept. Clones are partly lost; checked studies trace under half to an unresolved V gene and leave the rest unexplained. The table for this sample lists some 16,000 clones; 70% to 85% of them were counted only once. The ten top clones hold 20% to 25% of the sample. V was cut back by 6 bases and J by 9 bases, leaving a gap of 14 bases between them. CDR1 is given as DFQATT and CDR2 as SNEGSKA, both from the germline V gene (reference sequence). The CDR3, from cysteine to phenylalanine, totals 11 residues. Just CDR3 DNA is preserved here, 33 bases in frame from base 1.

This sample comprised peripheral blood, obtained from a patient treated with proton-based radiotherapy. This clonotype was sampled from a man between 65 and 79 years old with pancreatic cancer. The chain employs TRBV20-1 and TRBJ2-5, with TRBD2 perhaps the D gene, on 6 matching bases. The CDR3 region: CSARTPGAQYF. The nucleotides read TGCAGTGCGAGGACTCCGGGGGCCCAGTACTTC.